This TCR beta chain was profiled in a study of blood T cell repertoires in COVID-19. Study summary: The United States, Italy and Spain supplied acute and convalescent COVID-19 samples.

Original methodology: Reference gene primers were amplified, and this amplification served to estimate nucleated cell counts. Clones were sequenced by immunoSEQ multiplex PCR, and TCRdb holds only the in-frame ones, with some missing. D and trimming were read from the DNA, whereas the V and J calls and clone size are those reported in that table. The data show 150,000 to 250,000 clones, 70% to 80% seen once. The CDR3 loop spans 14 amino acids. From germline, CDR1 is LNHDA and CDR2 SQIVND (reference sequence). V lost 5 bases to trimming and J lost 4 bases; unmatched junction nucleotides: 5. The origin of this receptor is a woman aged 40 to 50 with COVID-19, enrolled during active disease. What was sequenced was peripheral blood. This sequence joins TRBV19 and TRBJ1-3; TRBD1 matches at 7 bases. The CDR3 is CASSPRDSGNTIYF. CDR3 in DNA: TGTGCCAGTAGTCCCCGGGACAGCGGAAACACCATATATTTT.